This entry lists 26 T cell receptor beta chains sequenced from one sample in a study of blood T cell repertoires in COVID-19. Clones were sequenced by immunoSEQ multiplex PCR, and TCRdb holds only the in-frame ones, with some missing. This table has 200,000 to 300,000 clones, roughly 90% appearing once. Sample: peripheral blood. The source is a young man with active or convalescent COVID-19.

This clone has only a few counts. The chain couples TRBV6-5 to TRBJ1-1, with 7 bases identical to TRBD1. CDR1 and CDR2 from the germline V gene are MNHEY and SVGAGI. The CDR3 is 13 residues long. V lost 6 bases to trimming and J lost 4 bases; unmatched junction nucleotides: 5. The CDR3 region is CASSHRGATEAFF. In DNA form, the CDR3 reads TGTGCCAGCAGCCACAGGGGAGCCACTGAAGCTTTCTTT.

In the case of this clone: Other DNA sequences of this sample code for an identical CDR3. The chain has TRBV3-1 (or the pseudogene TRBV3-2) and TRBJ2-7; 7 bases are shared with TRBD2. J gave up 0 bases and V 1 base, and 0 bases lay outside the gene matches. This CDR3 has 14 residues. Germline V CDR1 and CDR2: LGHDT, YNNKEL (reference sequence). Here the CDR3 DNA reads TGTGCCAGCAGCCAAGCGGGAGGCTCCTACGAGCAGTACTTC. Protein product: CASSQAGGSYEQYF.

The CDR3 loop is CASSLALGGMEAFF. CDR3 sequence (DNA): TGTGCCAGCAGCTTAGCTTTGGGGGGTATGGAAGCTTTCTTT. The chain recombines TRBV11-2 with TRBJ1-1; D possibly corresponds to TRBD1 (5 bases). V dropped 1 base and J dropped 8 bases, with 14 bases sitting between them. Germline CDR1 reads SGHAT; CDR2 reads FQNNGV. The CDR3 spans 14 residues. The full variable domain, in which reference TRBV11-2 and TRBJ1-1 provide the parts outside the CDR3, is EAGVAQSPRYKIIEKRQSVAFWCNPISGHATLYWYQQILGQGPKLLIQFQNNGVVDDSQLPKDRFSAERLKGVDSTLKIQPAKLEDSAVYLCASSLALGGMEAFFGQGTRLTVV.

The V gene is TRBV12-3 or TRBV12-4, the J gene TRBJ1-1, with unresolved D. The germline V and J ends were trimmed by 5 bases and 4 bases, with 5 bases remaining between them. This CDR3 is built from 11 residues. CDR3 protein: CASSPITEAFF. In nucleotides, the CDR3 is TGTGCCAGCAGTCCCATCACTGAAGCTTTCTTT.

The chain has TRBV2 and TRBJ2-5; no clear D gene. Trimming left V 0 bases short and J 1 base short, with 6 bases between. The CDR3 covers 14 residues. Germline assignment: CDR1 SNHLY and CDR2 FYNNEI. CDR3 nucleotides: TGTGCCAGCAGTGAAGCCCTGCGCCAAGAGACCCAGTACTTC. This sequence encodes CASSEALRQETQYF. The variable domain in full, completed from reference TRBV2 and TRBJ2-5, reads EPEVTQTPSHQVTQMGQEVILRCVPISNHLYFYWYRQILGQKVEFLVSFYNNEISEKSEIFDDQFSVERPDGSNFTLKIRSTKLEDSAMYFCASSEALRQETQYFGPGTRLLVL.

The chain uses TRBV5-8 and TRBJ1-6; 9 nucleotides agree with TRBD1. In germline, CDR1 is SGHTS, CDR2 YDEGEE. CDR3 length: 14 residues. J was trimmed by 9 bases and V by 4 bases; bases with no gene match: 5. The chain's CDR3 is CASSSDRGVSPLHF. The CDR3 DNA reads TGTGCCAGCAGCAGCGACAGGGGGGTTTCACCCCTCCACTTT.

The chain employs TRBV13 and TRBJ1-2; possible D gene TRBD1, 6 bases. CDR1 PRHDT and CDR2 FYEKMQ come from the germline V gene (reference sequence). The germline V and J ends were trimmed by 0 bases and 3 bases, with 17 bases remaining between them. The CDR3 consists of 17 residues. The CDR3 region has the DNA TGTGCCAGCAGCTTAGGACAGGGAGAAGTTACCGACTATGGCTACACCTTC. Its protein is CASSLGQGEVTDYGYTF.

J is TRBJ2-1 and V is TRBV2; TRBD1 matches 10 bases. The CDR3 is made up of 13 amino acids. Losses at the gene ends were 7 bases for V and 6 bases for J; bases not matched to a gene: 3. CDR1 SNHLY and CDR2 FYNNEI come from the germline V gene. The CDR3 nucleotides are TGTGCCAGCATCGGACAGGGGGGCAATGAGCAGTTCTTC. Protein sequence: CASIGQGGNEQFF.

Only a few counts were recorded for this clone. J is TRBJ1-1 and V is TRBV30; D remains unclear. V was clipped by 1 base and J by 11 bases, with 14 bases between them. Germline lookup yields CDR1 GTSNPN and CDR2 SVGIG (reference sequence). The CDR3 sequence is 12 residues long. The CDR3 loop is CAWSGLTGSAFF. The CDR3, as DNA: TGTGCCTGGAGTGGACTGACCGGATCGGCTTTCTTT.

This clone was detected only a few times. The chain uses TRBV7-2 and TRBJ1-2; 7 bases agree with TRBD1. This CDR3 contains 14 residues. V gave up 1 base and J gave up 8 bases; unmatched junction bases: 7. CDR1 is SGHTA and CDR2 is FQGNSA in the germline V gene. The CDR3 nucleotides are TGTGCCAGCAGCTTAGTACTAAGGGGACAGGGCTACACCTTC. Protein: CASSLVLRGQGYTF.

This clone occurred once. J is TRBJ1-1 and V is TRBV19, with unresolved D. Trimming removed 4 bases from V and 1 base from J, with 10 bases in between. The CDR3 loop spans 14 amino acids. Germline V gene lookup returns CDR1 LNHDA and CDR2 SQIVND (reference sequence). The CDR3 region is CASSREAWNTEAFF. The CDR3 nucleotides read TGTGCCAGTAGTAGGGAGGCCTGGAACACTGAAGCTTTCTTT.

This chain links TRBV2 with TRBJ1-4; 10 bases fit TRBD1. The CDR3 is made up of 16 amino acids. V shed 5 bases, J shed 2 bases, and the junction held 5 bases outside the gene matches. The V gene's germline CDR1 is SNHLY and CDR2 FYNNEI. CDR3 coding DNA: TGTGCCAGCAGTCGGGACAGGGGTGCGACTAATGAAAAACTGTTTTTT. Translated: CASSRDRGATNEKLFF. Full variable domain (rest looked up from reference TRBV2 and TRBJ1-4): EPEVTQTPSHQVTQMGQEVILRCVPISNHLYFYWYRQILGQKVEFLVSFYNNEISEKSEIFDDQFSVERPDGSNFTLKIRSTKLEDSAMYFCASSRDRGATNEKLFFGSGTQLSVL.

CDR3 nucleotide sequence: TGTGCCTGGAGGGACAGGGCGGACACCGGGGAGCTGTTTTTT. This encodes CAWRDRADTGELFF. The V and J genes are TRBV30 and TRBJ2-2; 8 bases are a match to TRBD1. CDR1 and CDR2 (germline): GTSNPN, SVGIG (reference sequence). The CDR3 runs to 14 residues. V trimming: 3 bases; J trimming: 3 bases; junction bases outside the gene matches: 3.

The chain recombines TRBV5-1 with TRBJ2-5; TRBD2 agrees at 10 bases. The trim removed 4 bases at V and 2 bases at J, leaving 5 bases unmatched. The CDR3 extends over 15 amino acids. The germline V gene encodes CDR1 SGHRS and CDR2 YFSETQ. CDR3 in amino acids: CASSPGLAEQETQYF. DNA for the CDR3: TGCGCCAGCAGCCCCGGACTAGCGGAACAAGAGACCCAGTACTTC.

V gene TRBV7-2 combines with J gene TRBJ1-1; 7 bases fit TRBD1. This CDR3 comprises 14 residues. Germline loops: CDR1 SGHTA, CDR2 FQGNSA. The trim removed 5 bases at V and 4 bases at J, leaving 7 bases unmatched. The CDR3: CASSPTRGPTEAFF. The CDR3 DNA sequence: TGTGCCAGCAGCCCGACGAGGGGGCCCACTGAAGCTTTCTTT. Full variable domain (rest looked up from reference TRBV7-2 and TRBJ1-1): GAGVSQSPSNKVTEKGKDVELRCDPISGHTALYWYRQSLGQGLEFLIYFQGNSAPDKSGLPSDRFSAERTGGSVSTLTIQRTQQEDSAVYLCASSPTRGPTEAFFGQGTRLTVV.

The V and J genes are TRBV6-5 and TRBJ2-1; D is perhaps TRBD2 (6 bases). Germline V gene data show CDR1 as MNHEY and CDR2 as SVGAGI. The germline V and J ends were trimmed by 6 bases and 5 bases, with 14 bases remaining between them. CDR3 length: 14 residues. The CDR3 DNA follows: TGTGCCAGCAGCATGGAGGGCGGAAACAATGAGCAGTTCTTC. As protein: CASSMEGGNNEQFF.

The chain is built from TRBV5-4 and TRBJ1-1; D may be TRBD1 (6 bases). Trimming cost V 3 bases and J 1 base, with 19 bases left between them. The CDR3 spans 17 residues. Germline CDR1 SGHNT, CDR2 YYREEE (reference sequence). The CDR3 loop reads CASSSGGGVTSNTEAFF. The CDR3 region has the DNA TGTGCCAGCAGCTCGGGAGGGGGAGTAACCTCGAACACTGAAGCTTTCTTT.

The chain uses TRBV15 and TRBJ1-1; D perhaps matches TRBD1 (5 bases). CDR3 length equals 15 residues. The germline gives CDR1 LNHNV, CDR2 YYDKDF (reference sequence). V lost 0 bases and J lost 2, with 10 bases in between. DNA for the CDR3: TGTGCCACCAGCAGAGATCGTAGGGGAAACACTGAAGCTTTCTTT. Amino acid sequence: CATSRDRRGNTEAFF.

The chain has TRBV6-5 and TRBJ1-1; TRBD1 aligns across 7 bases. V lost 0 bases and J lost 4; bases outside the gene matches: 8. This CDR3 is 16 amino acids long. Looked up from germline, CDR1 is MNHEY and CDR2 is SVGAGI. In nucleotides, the CDR3 is TGTGCCAGCAGTTACTCGACGGGCCCAGGGGGCACTGAAGCTTTCTTT. This gives the protein CASSYSTGPGGTEAFF.

The chain is built from TRBV6-2 or TRBV6-3 and TRBJ1-6, with D tentatively TRBD1 (5 bases). Germline V gives CDR1 MNHEY, CDR2 SVGEGT. V was clipped by 2 bases and J by 9 bases, with 11 bases between them. The CDR3 loop spans 14 amino acids. CDR3 in amino acids: CASSYGATGSPLHF. In DNA form, the CDR3 reads TGTGCCAGCAGTTACGGGGCCACCGGTTCACCCCTCCACTTT.

This clone was recorded once. This CDR3 reads CASSFNRDNEQFF. The CDR3 DNA reads TGTGCCAGCAGTTTCAACAGGGACAATGAGCAGTTCTTC. The rearrangement joins TRBV6-6 to TRBJ2-1; maybe TRBD1 (6 bases). Trimming removed 4 bases at V and 5 bases at J, with 9 bases between. The CDR3 runs to 13 residues. CDR1 MNHNY and CDR2 SVGAGI come from the germline V gene (reference sequence).

The V and J genes are TRBV7-9 and TRBJ1-1; the match to TRBD1 covers 7 bases. Looked up from germline, CDR1 is SEHNR and CDR2 is FQNEAQ (reference sequence). The CDR3 spans 13 residues. J lost 2 bases, V lost 6 bases, and 3 bases had no gene match. CDR3 amino acids: CASRGGVNTEAFF. For the CDR3, the DNA is TGTGCCAGCAGAGGGGGCGTAAACACTGAAGCTTTCTTT.

This sequence joins TRBV29-1 and TRBJ1-2; D ambiguous. The V and J ends lost 6 bases and 0 bases respectively, with 11 bases between them. This CDR3 has 13 residues. Germline V CDR1 and CDR2: SQVTM, ANQGSEA. CDR3 sequence reads: CSVAVSANYGYTF. CDR3 nucleotides: TGCAGCGTAGCGGTCTCCGCTAACTATGGCTACACCTTC.

The genes are TRBV7-8 and TRBJ1-5; D may be TRBD1 (5 bases). The V and J ends lost 5 bases and 7 bases respectively, with 15 bases between them. In germline, CDR1 is SGHVS, CDR2 FQNEAQ. This CDR3 has 14 amino acids. The CDR3, as DNA: TGTGCCAGCAGCCCATCAATTTCAGGGCAGCCCCAGCATTTT. It yields the protein CASSPSISGQPQHF.

The chain is built from TRBV25-1 and TRBJ1-4, with D possibly matching TRBD1 (5 bases). Germline V lookup: CDR1 MGHDK, CDR2 SYGVNS. This CDR3 is built from 16 residues. The V end was cut by 1 base, the J end by 5 bases, with 14 bases between. The CDR3 nucleotides are TGTGCCAGCAGTGAATCCGGCCCGGGGGGAAATGAAAAACTGTTTTTT. It encodes CASSESGPGGNEKLFF. Full variable domain (rest looked up from reference TRBV25-1 and TRBJ1-4): EADIYQTPRYLVIGTGKKITLECSQTMGHDKMYWYQQDPGMELHLIHYSYGVNSTEKGDLSSESTVSRIRTEHFPLTLESARPSHTSQYLCASSESGPGGNEKLFFGSGTQLSVL.

This chain uses TRBV3-1 (or the pseudogene TRBV3-2) with TRBJ1-1, with 7 bases lining up with TRBD1. Germline V gives CDR1 LGHDT, CDR2 YNNKEL (reference sequence). V gave up 2 bases and J gave up 1 base; unmatched junction bases: 7. The CDR3 runs 16 residues. This CDR3 reads CASSQFGGTANTEAFF. The CDR3 nucleotides read TGTGCCAGCAGCCAATTTGGCGGGACAGCGAACACTGAAGCTTTCTTT.